These 13 T cell receptor beta chains were sequenced from one sample in a study of OX40 agonist ivuxolimab in advanced cancers. Assay: immunoSEQ multiplex PCR; the TCRdb copy retains only in-frame clones and omits some. The repertoire holds fewer than 85,000 clones, with 85% to 90% as singletons. The material was CD4+ or CD8+ T cells sorted from blood, obtained in a trial of the OX40 agonist ivuxolimab. All receptors derive from an adult with an advanced solid tumor such as melanoma, head and neck, liver or kidney cancer.

This clone was seen only a few times. The rearrangement uses TRBV10-3 and TRBJ2-5; D unresolved. This CDR3 comprises 14 residues. Trimming removed 3 bases from V and 5 bases from J, with 13 bases in between. Per germline, CDR1 ENHRY and CDR2 SYGVKD. CDR3 amino acids: CAISDSRAVETQYF. As DNA, the CDR3 is TGTGCCATCAGTGATTCACGGGCAGTGGAGACCCAGTACTTC.

In its sample, this clone was seen once. This sequence joins TRBV6-4 and TRBJ2-3, with D hard to call. The germline gives CDR1 MRHNA, CDR2 SNTAGT. This CDR3 has 13 amino acids. V was trimmed by 5 bases and J by 5 bases, leaving 11 bases between them. Here the CDR3 DNA reads TGTGCCAGCAGTCTTAAGTTGGGAGATACGCAGTATTTT. It yields the protein CASSLKLGDTQYF.

V and J are TRBV30 and TRBJ2-5; the match to TRBD1 covers 7 bases. Germline V CDR1 and CDR2: GTSNPN, SVGIG (reference sequence). The CDR3 sequence is 14 residues long. Losses at the gene ends were 3 bases for V and 1 base for J; bases not matched to a gene: 5. CDR3 residues: CAWRGQPFQETQYF. CDR3 bases: TGTGCCTGGAGGGGACAGCCCTTCCAAGAGACCCAGTACTTC.

The rearrangement joins TRBV5-4 to TRBJ2-3; 9 nucleotides align to TRBD2. The V segment lost 4 bases and the J segment 0 bases; nucleotides outside the gene matches: 9. The CDR3 runs 17 residues. The germline CDR1 and CDR2 sequences are SGHNT and YYREEE (reference sequence). The CDR3 is CASSPLVSGRSTDTQYF. As DNA, the CDR3 is TGTGCCAGCAGCCCTTTAGTTAGCGGGAGAAGCACAGATACGCAGTATTTT.

The chain carries TRBV7-3 and TRBJ2-1, with a weak D call TRBD2 (6 bases). CDR1 is SGHTA, CDR2 FQGTGA, per germline. The CDR3 totals 15 residues. Trimming removed 1 base from V and 8 bases from J, with 15 bases in between. The CDR3 DNA reads as TGTGCCAGCAGCTTAATCGGGAGCTCCGTGGATGAGCAGTTCTTC. Its translation: CASSLIGSSVDEQFF. The full variable domain, in which reference TRBV7-3 and TRBJ2-1 provide the parts outside the CDR3, is GAGVSQTPSNKVTEKGKYVELRCDPISGHTALYWYRQSLGQGPEFLIYFQGTGAADDSGLPNDRFFAVRPEGSVSTLKIQRTERGDSAVYLCASSLIGSSVDEQFFGPGTRLTVL.

This rearrangement joins TRBV6-1 to TRBJ1-3, with D tentatively TRBD1 (5 bases). V lost 7 bases and J 2 bases, leaving 12 bases between the germline ends. Germline assignment: CDR1 MNHNS and CDR2 SASEGT. The CDR3 spans 14 residues. CDR3 nucleotides: TGTGCCAGCATTTCAGGGTCGCCTGGAAACACCATATATTTT. It encodes CASISGSPGNTIYF.

This clone was observed once. This CDR3 reads CASSVGPFYEQYF. CDR3 DNA: TGTGCCAGCAGCGTAGGCCCCTTCTACGAGCAGTACTTC. The chain recombines TRBV9 with TRBJ2-7; unclear D gene. V was shortened by 0 bases and J by 3 bases, with 7 bases between the two germline ends. The CDR3 loop spans 13 amino acids. Germline loops: CDR1 SGDLS, CDR2 YYNGEE.

V usage is TRBV19 and J usage is TRBJ2-7; tentatively, D is TRBD1 or TRBD2 (5 bases each). The CDR3 runs 13 residues. V shed 4 bases and J shed 3 bases, with 10 bases lying between them. The germline V gene has CDR1 LNHDA and CDR2 SQIVND (reference sequence). The CDR3 reads CASSRGTLYEQYF. CDR3 bases: TGTGCCAGTAGTAGGGGGACCCTCTACGAGCAGTACTTC.

The chain links TRBV28 to TRBJ1-4, with a tentative D call TRBD1 (5 bases). The CDR3 extends over 15 amino acids. Germline loops: CDR1 MDHEN, CDR2 SYDVKM. Deletions cut 5 bases from V and 8 bases from J, with 18 bases between. The CDR3 DNA sequence: TGTGCCAGCAGTCCCCCTGGGGGGAGAGGGGAAAAACTGTTTTTT. It yields the protein CASSPPGGRGEKLFF.

The genes are TRBV5-1 and TRBJ2-5; TRBD2 agrees at 7 bases. CDR1 is SGHRS and CDR2 is YFSETQ in the germline V gene. Trimming at V came to 3 bases and at J to 2 bases, leaving 10 bases not matched to a gene. The CDR3 totals 16 residues. As DNA, the CDR3 is TGCGCCAGCAGCTCCGAGGCGGGGGTCTCTCAAGAGACCCAGTACTTC. This encodes CASSSEAGVSQETQYF.

This chain uses TRBV6-5 with TRBJ2-2; D uncertain. This CDR3 comprises 14 residues. V was clipped by 2 bases and J by 0 bases, with 4 bases between them. Per the germline V gene, CDR1 is MNHEY and CDR2 is SVGAGI. Written as DNA, the CDR3 is TGTGCCAGCAGTTACGTATCGAACACCGGGGAGCTGTTTTTT. The encoded protein is CASSYVSNTGELFF.

The gene calls are TRBV7-2 and TRBJ2-7, with unresolved D. Germline V gene lookup returns CDR1 SGHTA and CDR2 FQGNSA. The length of the CDR3 is 15 residues. Trimming removed 7 bases from V and 5 bases from J, with 21 bases in between. CDR3 bases: TGTGCCAGCACCAAACCGGGTCCAGGCTCGAACGAGCAGTACTTC. Translated, it gives CASTKPGPGSNEQYF.

V gene TRBV11-3 combines with J gene TRBJ2-7; tentative D call: TRBD2 (5 bases). V was clipped by 4 bases and J by 0 bases, with 22 bases between them. CDR3 length equals 18 residues. Germline CDR1 and CDR2: SGHNT and YENEEA. CDR3 in DNA: TGTGCCAGCAGCTCCTCCGGTCCCAAGCGAACTAGCTCCTACGAGCAGTACTTC. Its protein is CASSSSGPKRTSSYEQYF.